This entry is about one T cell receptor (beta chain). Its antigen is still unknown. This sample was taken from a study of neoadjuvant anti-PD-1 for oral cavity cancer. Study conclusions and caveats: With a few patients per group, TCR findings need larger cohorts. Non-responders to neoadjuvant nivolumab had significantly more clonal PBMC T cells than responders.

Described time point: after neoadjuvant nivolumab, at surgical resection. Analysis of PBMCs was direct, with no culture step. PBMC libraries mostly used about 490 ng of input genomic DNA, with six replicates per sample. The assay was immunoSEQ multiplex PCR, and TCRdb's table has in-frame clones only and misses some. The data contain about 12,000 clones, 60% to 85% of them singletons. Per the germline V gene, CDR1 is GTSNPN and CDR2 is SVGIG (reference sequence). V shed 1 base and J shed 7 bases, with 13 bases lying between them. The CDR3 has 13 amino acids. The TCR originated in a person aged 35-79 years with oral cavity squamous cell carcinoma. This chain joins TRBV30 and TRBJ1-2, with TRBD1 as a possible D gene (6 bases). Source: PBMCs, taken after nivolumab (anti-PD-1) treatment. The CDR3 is CAWSAMGASGYTF. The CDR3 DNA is TGTGCCTGGAGTGCTATGGGGGCGAGTGGCTACACCTTC.